A single sample is the source of the 14 T cell receptor beta chains below, sequenced in a study of cytomegalovirus exposure and HLA in healthy donors. 13 Jbeta primers and 60 Vbeta primers were used for the PCR. The repertoire was sequenced with immunoSEQ multiplex PCR; TCRdb's copy has only in-frame clones and lacks some. The sample lists 200,000 to 250,000 clones, around 80% occurring once. Sequencing input: PBMCs. Every receptor here comes from a middle-aged woman in good health and CMV-seronegative.

This clone has just one count. V gene TRBV28 combines with J gene TRBJ1-4; D unclear. CDR1 and CDR2 (germline): MDHEN, SYDVKM. V was shortened by 7 bases and J by 9 bases, with 24 bases between the two germline ends. CDR3 length equals 16 residues. The CDR3 loop is CASTPGGPSSTKKLFF. The CDR3 coding sequence is TGTGCCAGCACCCCGGGAGGACCGAGCTCTACGAAAAAACTGTTTTTT.

The chain has TRBV7-3 and TRBJ2-2, with D possibly being TRBD2 (6 bases). The CDR3 spans 16 residues. Germline lookup yields CDR1 SGHTA and CDR2 FQGTGA. With 1 base removed from V and 0 bases from J, the gap between germline ends came to 9 bases. CDR3 in DNA: TGTGCCAGCAGCTTAATGGGGGGACCGAACACCGGGGAGCTGTTTTTT. Its translation is CASSLMGGPNTGELFF.

The chain joins TRBV28 to TRBJ2-3; 8 bases line up with TRBD2. From germline, CDR1 is MDHEN and CDR2 SYDVKM. V trimming: 6 bases; J trimming: 8 bases; junction bases outside the gene matches: 13. CDR3 length: 15 amino acids. Here the CDR3 DNA reads TGTGCCAGCAGCTCCCCGGGAGGGACATCGGTTACGCAGTATTTT. The encoded protein is CASSSPGGTSVTQYF.

This clone was observed a single time. The rearrangement uses TRBV4-2 and TRBJ1-1; 12 bases match TRBD1. Germline V gives CDR1 LGHNA, CDR2 YNFKEQ. The V and J ends lost 3 bases and 0 bases, in that order; junction bases with no gene match: 2. The CDR3 is 16 residues long. CDR3 sequence (DNA): TGTGCCAGCAGCCACGGGACAGGGGGCTTGAACACTGAAGCTTTCTTT. Translated, it gives CASSHGTGGLNTEAFF.

The V gene is TRBV6-5, the J gene TRBJ2-1; TRBD2 matches at 7 bases. The CDR3 sequence is 14 residues long. The junction had 4 bases not matched to a gene; V was cut back by 4 bases and J by 4 bases. Germline assignment: CDR1 MNHEY and CDR2 SVGAGI. The CDR3 reads CASSSSGPYNEQFF. In nucleotides, the CDR3 is TGTGCCAGCAGTTCTAGCGGCCCTTACAATGAGCAGTTCTTC.

The chain has TRBV14 and TRBJ2-6, with 7 bases identical to TRBD1. The CDR3 extends over 14 amino acids. The ends lost 8 bases at V and 0 bases at J; junction bases unmatched: 1. Germline V gene sequence: CDR1 SGHDN, CDR2 FVKESK. The DNA for the CDR3 is TGTGCCAGCGCAGGGGGCTCTGGGGCCAACGTCCTGACTTTC. It codes for CASAGGSGANVLTF.

The gene calls are TRBV9 and TRBJ2-1; 9 bases map to TRBD2. The CDR3 loop spans 15 amino acids. The germline V gene encodes CDR1 SGDLS and CDR2 YYNGEE. With 4 bases clipped from V and 8 bases from J, the junction kept 10 bases outside the gene matches. CDR3 DNA sequence: TGTGCCAGCAGCTTCAGCGGGGGGTTAGTCTATGAGCAGTTCTTC. It specifies CASSFSGGLVYEQFF.

The chain links TRBV2 to TRBJ2-3; unclear D gene. Germline CDR1 is SNHLY and CDR2 is FYNNEI. The CDR3 runs to 12 residues. V was pared by 1 base and J by 5 bases, with 4 bases between. In nucleotides, the CDR3 is TGTGCCAGCAGTGAAGTCGTAGATACGCAGTATTTT. Translating it yields CASSEVVDTQYF.

The CDR3 spells CASRLGTDTQYF. The CDR3, as DNA: TGTGCCAGTAGGCTCGGGACAGATACGCAGTATTTT. This chain connects TRBV19 to TRBJ2-3; D is undetermined. V was cut by 6 bases and J by 3 bases, with 7 bases left in between. The CDR3 has 12 amino acids. CDR1 LNHDA and CDR2 SQIVND come from the germline V gene (reference sequence).

J is TRBJ2-7 and V is TRBV29-1; 10 bases line up with TRBD1. The V gene's germline CDR1 is SQVTM and CDR2 ANQGSEA. Trimming removed 3 bases from V and 2 bases from J; junction bases left unmatched: 7. This CDR3 region has 15 residues. This chain's CDR3 is CSVEQAGTGAYEQYF. The CDR3, as DNA: TGCAGCGTTGAGCAAGCCGGGACAGGGGCCTACGAGCAGTACTTC.

In this sample, this clone turned up a few times. The genes are TRBV5-1 and TRBJ1-4; D is ambiguous. Per germline, CDR1 SGHRS and CDR2 YFSETQ. With 1 base removed from V and 9 bases from J, the gap between germline ends came to 13 bases. The CDR3 extends over 14 amino acids. CDR3 in DNA: TGCGCCAGCAGCTTGAGACTATGGAATCAAAAACTGTTTTTT. This codes for CASSLRLWNQKLFF.

The chain uses TRBV5-5 and TRBJ1-1, with 8 bases identical to TRBD1. CDR1 and CDR2 from the germline V gene are SGHKS and YYEKEE (reference sequence). V trimming: 4 bases; J trimming: 4 bases; junction bases outside the gene matches: 9. This CDR3 comprises 15 residues. CDR3 residues: CASSPQTGVGTEAFF. CDR3 bases: TGTGCCAGCAGCCCCCAGACAGGGGTTGGCACTGAAGCTTTCTTT.

The V and J genes are TRBV2 and TRBJ2-3; 8 bases are shared with TRBD1. Looked up from germline, CDR1 is SNHLY and CDR2 is FYNNEI. The V segment lost 8 bases and the J segment 2 bases; nucleotides outside the gene matches: 6. This CDR3 spans 14 amino acids. The CDR3 DNA reads TGTGCCAGCCGCAGGGGGCGATCCACAGATACGCAGTATTTT. This gives the protein CASRRGRSTDTQYF.

Of note for this clone: Mismatch with germline at one junction end may stem from a read error. The chain joins TRBV29-1 to TRBJ2-1; D is uncertain. The germline gives CDR1 SQVTM, CDR2 ANQGSEA. CDR3 length: 11 amino acids. CDR3 nucleotides: TGCGGCGTTGAATACGGCAATGAGCAGTTCTTC. Translated, it gives CGVEYGNEQFF.